The 5 T cell receptor beta chains listed next were all sequenced from one sample in a study of shared clonotypes between healthy human individuals. The data were produced by immunoSEQ multiplex PCR, yet TCRdb's version contains in-frame clones alone and is incomplete. The table includes some 2,000,000 clones, approximately 95% detected once. Sequencing was carried out using naive CD4+ T cells sorted from blood. The sample's subset: CD45RA+ positively selected. These receptors were taken from a man between 18 and 35 years old in good health.

On this clone itself: The identical CDR3 is also encoded by other nucleotide sequences in the sample. This chain connects TRBV25-1 to TRBJ2-7; D not resolved. The CDR3 extends over 13 amino acids. Germline CDR1 is MGHDK and CDR2 is SYGVNS. V gave up 1 base and J gave up 4 bases, with 8 bases separating them. The CDR3 DNA follows: TGTGCCAGCAGTGAATCCGCGGCGTACGAGCAGTACTTC. Its protein product is CASSESAAYEQYF.

V usage is TRBV10-3 and J usage is TRBJ2-3; D possibly corresponds to TRBD2 (6 bases). Trimming shortened V by 5 bases and J by 2 bases, and 29 bases separated the two germline ends. The CDR3 totals 20 residues. Germline lookup yields CDR1 ENHRY and CDR2 SYGVKD. The CDR3 DNA reads as TGTGCCATCAGTACCAAAAGCTCCGTGCCCTCCGGGAGCCCCACAGATACGCAGTATTTT. Its protein is CAISTKSSVPSGSPTDTQYF.

V gene TRBV6-1 combines with J gene TRBJ1-5; D may be TRBD1 (5 bases). Germline-derived CDR1 and CDR2 are MNHNS and SASEGT. V was clipped by 8 bases and J by 2 bases, with 16 bases between them. CDR3 length: 15 amino acids. Here the CDR3 reads CASGADGGRNQPQHF. As DNA, the CDR3 is TGTGCCAGCGGCGCAGACGGGGGACGCAATCAGCCCCAGCATTTT.

The chain combines TRBV7-3 with TRBJ1-5; D uncertain. V was shortened by 5 bases and J by 2 bases, with 16 bases between the two germline ends. The V gene's germline CDR1 is SGHTA and CDR2 FQGTGA. The CDR3 is 16 residues long. DNA for the CDR3: TGTGCCAGCAGCCCGGAAGGCGGTCCCGGCAATCAGCCCCAGCATTTT. Translating it yields CASSPEGGPGNQPQHF. The complete variable domain, with remaining parts taken from reference TRBV7-3 and TRBJ1-5, reads GAGVSQTPSNKVTEKGKYVELRCDPISGHTALYWYRQSLGQGPEFLIYFQGTGAADDSGLPNDRFFAVRPEGSVSTLKIQRTERGDSAVYLCASSPEGGPGNQPQHFGDGTRLSIL.

The CDR3 spells CASSLVILGSSYEQYF. CDR3 in DNA: TGTGCCAGCAGCTTAGTTATCCTCGGGAGCTCCTACGAGCAGTACTTC. The chain combines TRBV7-9 with TRBJ2-7; TRBD2 is a possible D gene (6 bases). Germline V gives CDR1 SEHNR, CDR2 FQNEAQ (reference sequence). Trimming removed 1 base from V and 0 bases from J, with 13 bases in between. The CDR3 runs 16 residues. Full variable domain (outside the CDR3, taken from reference TRBV7-9 and TRBJ2-7): DTGVSQNPRHKITKRGQNVTFRCDPISEHNRLYWYRQTLGQGPEFLTYFQNEAQLEKSRLLSDRFSAERPKGSFSTLEIQRTEQGDSAMYLCASSLVILGSSYEQYFGPGTRLTVT.